Shown below are 2 T cell receptor beta chains from a single sample sequenced in a study of cytomegalovirus exposure and HLA in healthy donors. Assay: immunoSEQ multiplex PCR; the TCRdb copy retains only in-frame clones and omits some. Of approximately 98,000 clones in the sample, approximately 95% are singletons; the top ten hold roughly 0.67%. The specimen sequenced was PBMCs. The receptors were sampled from a woman aged 18-30 years in good health and CMV-seronegative.

This chain links TRBV30 with TRBJ2-7; perhaps TRBD1 as D (5 bases). Germline assignment: CDR1 GTSNPN and CDR2 SVGIG (reference sequence). The V end was cut by 5 bases, the J end by 7 bases, with 15 bases between. The length of the CDR3 is 12 residues. The CDR3 region has the DNA TGTGCCTGGGGGCCGAAGGGGTGGGAGCAGTACTTC. It encodes CAWGPKGWEQYF.

This clone showed up just a few times. The chain combines TRBV30 with TRBJ2-6; D is unclear. The CDR3 has 14 residues. Germline CDR1 GTSNPN, CDR2 SVGIG (reference sequence). Trimming removed 2 bases at V and 4 bases at J, with 9 bases between. CDR3 in amino acids: CAWSPLAGANVLTF. The CDR3 coding sequence is TGTGCCTGGAGTCCCCTCGCGGGGGCCAACGTCCTGACTTTC. Full variable domain (rest looked up from reference TRBV30 and TRBJ2-6): SQTIHQWPATLVQPVGSPLSLECTVEGTSNPNLYWYRQAAGRGLQLLFYSVGIGQISSEVPQNLSASRPQDRQFILSSKKLLLSDSGFYLCAWSPLAGANVLTFGAGSRLTVL.